This note documents a single TCR beta chain sequence. Its specificity is unknown. The source of the sample is a study of monozygotic twins with inflammatory bowel disease. Study-level results: The authors found no support for a single strong IBD-associated signal or clonotype. Healthy twins shared more clonotypes with others than IBD patients, most markedly active ones.

CDR1 and CDR2 (germline): MNHEY, SVGEGT. The CDR3 is 15 amino acids. The UMIs carried a 6-nucleotide sample barcode, and they were added by template switching. Two nested PCRs, run for approximately 17 and 9 cycles, were applied to TCRalpha and TCRbeta cDNA. Reanalyzing the 5' RACE reads, TCRdb keeps one entry per CDR3 protein, without DNA. This repertoire comprises around 380,000 distinct CDR3 sequences; its ten largest clones make up 2% to 3%. The receptor was derived from a human donor with ulcerative colitis or Crohn's disease, or a healthy co-twin of an affected twin (not recorded which). This chain uses TRBV6-2 or TRBV6-3 with TRBJ1-1; TCRdb's D call, TRBD1, is unchecked because there is no DNA. Sequenced sample: blood. CDR3 region: CASRGQGARSTEAFF.